A selection of T cell receptor beta chains follows, all from one sample in a study of shared clonotypes between healthy human individuals. Clones were read by immunoSEQ multiplex PCR, and TCRdb kept only the in-frame ones, dropping some. The table has more than 2,000,000 clones, about 92% seen once. Input material: naive CD4+ T cells from PBMCs. Receptors originate from a man between 18 and 35 years old in good health. Some clones in this sample may be carry-over from other donors' samples. Both conserved end residues are part of each CDR3. The D gene is left open where the match is weak. Only part of the rows carry a size: once, few, many, or a class if the clone is expanded.

j_call: TRBJ2-2; v_call: TRBV6-5; clone_size: few; d_call: -; cdr3_aa: CASRDYTGELFF; cdr3_nt: TGTGCCAGCAGGGATTACACCGGGGAGCTGTTTTTT
j_call: TRBJ1-2; v_call: TRBV7-2; clone_size: -; d_call: TRBD1; cdr3_aa: CASSLGQGHGYTF; cdr3_nt: TGTGCCAGCAGCTTAGGACAGGGGCACGGCTACACCTTC
j_call: TRBJ2-5; v_call: TRBV28; clone_size: -; d_call: TRBD1; cdr3_aa: CASRTGTEETQYF; cdr3_nt: TGTGCCAGCAGGACCGGGACAGAGGAGACCCAGTACTTC
j_call: TRBJ2-7; v_call: TRBV27; clone_size: -; d_call: -; cdr3_aa: CASSFQVVGGGGYEQYF; cdr3_nt: TGTGCCAGCAGTTTTCAGGTTGTGGGGGGAGGAGGGTACGAGCAGTACTTC
j_call: TRBJ2-7; v_call: TRBV7-8; clone_size: -; d_call: TRBD1; cdr3_aa: CASSWMSWGQGVNEQYF; cdr3_nt: TGTGCCAGCAGCTGGATGAGCTGGGGACAGGGAGTAAACGAGCAGTACTTC
j_call: TRBJ2-5; v_call: TRBV10-2; clone_size: -; d_call: -; cdr3_aa: CASGYKKAQYF; cdr3_nt: TGCGCCAGCGGATACAAGAAGGCCCAGTACTTC
j_call: TRBJ1-2; v_call: TRBV5-5; clone_size: -; d_call: TRBD1; cdr3_aa: CASSLDRGRQATGYTF; cdr3_nt: TGTGCCAGCAGCTTGGACAGGGGGCGACAGGCAACTGGCTACACCTTC
j_call: TRBJ2-1; v_call: TRBV28; clone_size: -; d_call: TRBD1; cdr3_aa: CASSSSGGGYNEQFF; cdr3_nt: TGTGCCAGCAGCTCCTCAGGGGGCGGCTACAATGAGCAGTTCTTC
j_call: TRBJ2-1; v_call: TRBV7-8; clone_size: -; d_call: TRBD2; cdr3_aa: CASSLSGRTNNEQFF; cdr3_nt: TGTGCCAGCAGCTTAAGCGGGAGGACCAACAATGAGCAGTTCTTC
j_call: TRBJ1-3; v_call: TRBV5-1; clone_size: -; d_call: -; cdr3_aa: CASSPGEDTIYF; cdr3_nt: TGCGCCAGCAGCCCGGGGGAGGACACCATATATTTT
j_call: TRBJ2-5; v_call: TRBV7-8; clone_size: -; d_call: -; cdr3_aa: CASSIYSRAAKGTQYF; cdr3_nt: TGTGCCAGCAGCATCTACTCCAGGGCGGCGAAGGGAACCCAGTACTTC
j_call: TRBJ1-2; v_call: TRBV28; clone_size: -; d_call: -; cdr3_aa: CASNWPGKGYTF; cdr3_nt: TGTGCCAGCAACTGGCCGGGGAAGGGCTACACCTTC
j_call: TRBJ2-1; v_call: TRBV4-3; clone_size: -; d_call: TRBD2; cdr3_aa: CASSQPTEALAEYNEQFF; cdr3_nt: TGCGCCAGCAGCCAACCTACCGAGGCACTAGCGGAATACAATGAGCAGTTCTTC
j_call: TRBJ2-7; v_call: TRBV29-1; clone_size: -; d_call: TRBD1; cdr3_aa: CSVGPGQGFYEQYF; cdr3_nt: TGCAGCGTGGGACCGGGACAGGGCTTCTACGAGCAGTACTTC
j_call: TRBJ1-1; v_call: TRBV9; clone_size: -; d_call: -; cdr3_aa: CASSVIQGTTEAFF; cdr3_nt: TGTGCCAGCAGCGTAATACAGGGAACCACTGAAGCTTTCTTT
j_call: TRBJ2-5; v_call: TRBV19; clone_size: once; d_call: -; cdr3_aa: CASSIVGGETQYF; cdr3_nt: TGTGCCAGTAGTATAGTTGGGGGAGAGACCCAGTACTTC
j_call: TRBJ2-7; v_call: TRBV5-4; clone_size: -; d_call: TRBD1; cdr3_aa: CASSSGTGKIGQYF; cdr3_nt: TGTGCCAGCAGCTCCGGGACAGGGAAAATAGGGCAGTACTTC
j_call: TRBJ2-2; v_call: TRBV5-1; clone_size: -; d_call: -; cdr3_aa: CASSSSGTPGSGELFF; cdr3_nt: TGCGCCAGCAGCTCCTCCGGGACCCCCGGGTCCGGGGAGCTGTTTTTT
j_call: TRBJ2-7; v_call: TRBV6-1; clone_size: -; d_call: -; cdr3_aa: CASSRQVYEQYF; cdr3_nt: TGTGCCAGCAGTAGGCAGGTCTACGAGCAGTACTTC
j_call: TRBJ1-2; v_call: TRBV20-1; clone_size: -; d_call: -; cdr3_aa: CGGKGLYGYTF; cdr3_nt: TGCGGGGGGAAGGGCCTCTATGGCTACACCTTC
j_call: TRBJ2-3; v_call: TRBV2; clone_size: -; d_call: TRBD1; cdr3_aa: CASSGERLGTGSDTQYF; cdr3_nt: TGTGCCAGCAGTGGGGAAAGATTGGGGACAGGGTCAGATACGCAGTATTTT
j_call: TRBJ2-1; v_call: TRBV7-7; clone_size: -; d_call: -; cdr3_aa: CASSLSLEGNEQFF; cdr3_nt: TGTGCCAGCAGCTTATCTCTGGAAGGCAATGAGCAGTTCTTC
j_call: TRBJ2-3; v_call: TRBV5-1; clone_size: -; d_call: TRBD1; cdr3_aa: CASSLGDRFTDTQYF; cdr3_nt: TGCGCCAGCAGCTTGGGGGACAGGTTCACAGATACGCAGTATTTT